This T cell receptor beta chain was identified during a study of vaccination and CD4 T cells after COVID-19. Sequencing of DNA taken from cultured CD4+ T cells relied on the Oncomine TCR Beta short-read assay. MiXCR was run by TCRdb on the PCR reads, yielding one entry per CDR3 protein. Here the sample spans 20,000 to 25,000 distinct CDR3 sequences, 44% being singletons. In the case of this clonotype: Its antigen is undetermined.

V was shortened by 1 base and J by 2 bases, with 7 bases between the two germline ends. Germline-derived CDR1 and CDR2 are SGHRS and YFSETQ. This CDR3 is 13 amino acids long. Treatment denoted: approximately 10-day PBMC culture with coronavirus spike peptide pools or control peptides (ViraFEST assay). The specimen comprised CD4+ T cells from blood, cultured in vitro, sampled before SARS-CoV-2 vaccination. This sequence originates from a human donor who received a COVID-19 vaccine. The chain employs TRBV5-1 and TRBJ2-7; D remains ambiguous. The CDR3 coding sequence is TGCGCCAGCAGCTTGTTAGGGACCTACGAGCAGTACTTC. Protein product: CASSLLGTYEQYF.